The clone carrying this T cell receptor beta chain was counted only a few times. As yet, its antigen is unknown. The record originates from a study of human T cells and chemical hapten exposure. Study as a whole: The sensitizer, 2% DPC, was used on around 2 cm by around 2 cm of upper inner arm skin. Broader study findings: Expanded TCRs showed more large CDR3 clusters than pre-sensitization or healthy control sets. Sensitization with DPC brought no change to TCRs above 1 in 1000 in frequency.

The ends were cut back, 6 bases at V and 2 bases at J, with 9 bases in the middle. This CDR3 region has 12 residues. In germline, CDR1 is DFQATT, CDR2 SNEGSKA (reference sequence). Indicated time point: patch test 2, 6 weeks after DPC sensitization. Treatment in this sample: therapeutic diphenylcyclopropenone sensitization with weekly scalp DPC. Drawing of blood took place ahead of applying each patch test. TCRdb independently ran MiXCR on the RACE reads; one entry per CDR3 protein. The repertoire holds about 84,000 distinct CDR3 sequences, with more than 9% as singletons. The V and J genes are TRBV20-1 and TRBJ2-3; D not certain. Sequencing used whole blood, obtained in connection with sensitization to the hapten diphenylcyclopropenone (DPC). The sequence derives from a woman aged 45-59 years with alopecia areata. Some clones in this sample may be carry-over from other donors' samples. In DNA form, the CDR3 reads TGCAGTGCAAAGGCATCCACAGATACGCAGTATTTT. It codes for CSAKASTDTQYF.